The subject of this entry is one T cell receptor (beta chain). This receptor's antigen is unknown. Base-call qualities are not available, and no considerably larger clone is one nucleotide away. The entry originates in a study of blood T cell repertoires in COVID-19 (dated by TCRdb to between 2020 and 2021). General notes on the study: The collaborator samples originated in the United States, Italy and Spain and spanned the acute and convalescent phases of COVID-19. The dataset comprised deeply sampled blood TCRbeta repertoires from subjects exposed to, actively infected with, or recovered from COVID-19. The prospective study material was composed of cDNA or gDNA derived from T cells, B-cell-depleted T cells, or PBMCs. The repertoires were made available in a free public database intended to serve as a resource for research on the immune response to SARS-CoV-2. Samples came from the ongoing ImmuneRACE study (first 160 participants) plus 1,254 subjects from 6 global collaborators. Where available, HLA class I and class II types were obtained from metadata supplied by the sample provider rather than from assay-based typing. Nearly every sample came with metadata listing a de-identified subject ID, COVID-19 status, age in years and sex. General findings and caveats noted by the study authors: Clinical and demographic metadata were provided uncurated, with the amount varying by source and participant.

The collaborating institutions used their own protocols to collect whole blood in K2EDTA tubes. For TCRbeta analysis, collaborators shipped samples in one of three forms: frozen whole blood, isolated PBMCs, or DNA extracted from either of those sample types. V drops 6 bases and J drops 7 bases, leaving 12 bases in between. CDR1 and CDR2 are drawn from the germline V gene (reference sequence): DFQATT, SNEGSKA. From cysteine to phenylalanine, the CDR3 is 11 amino acids long. Only CDR3 DNA is held: 33 bases, read in frame from base 1. TCRbeta CDR3 regions were amplified from genomic DNA using the immunoSEQ Assay, a bias-controlled multiplex PCR. In the source study's methods: Nucleated cell counts per sample were estimated from amplification of reference gene primers within the assay. Sequence reads were collapsed and filtered to measure the absolute abundance of every unique TCRbeta CDR3 rearrangement. For each sample, productive Simpson clonality was calculated as the square root of Simpson's diversity index across productive rearrangements. Drawn from immuneACCESS, this table holds only the in-frame rearrangements with V and J called that TCRdb kept. Clones are partly lost; checked studies trace under half to an unresolved V gene and leave the rest unexplained. The D gene and trimming were derived from the DNA, and the V and J assignments and clone size from that table. The sample table holds approximately 90,000 clones, of which 70% to 80% were seen once. The top ten hold 24% of the sample.

The receptor comes from a human donor in a cohort sampled during active COVID-19. Sequencing input: peripheral blood. This sequence uses TRBV20-1 and TRBJ1-2; the D gene identity is not certain. The nucleotide sequence is given as TGCAGTGCCGGTCGGGGTGGTGGCTACACCTTC. Translated, it reads CSAGRGGGYTF.